This entry is about one T cell receptor (beta chain). This entry belongs to a study of technical replicates of blood from a handful of donors. The data were produced by immunoSEQ multiplex PCR, yet TCRdb's version contains in-frame clones alone and is incomplete. This repertoire shows about 97,000 clones, around 96% found once; its top ten account for less than 0.35%. CDR3 length: 12 amino acids. The V gene's germline CDR1 is KGHSH and CDR2 LQKENI. Trimming removed 5 bases at V and 4 bases at J, with 6 bases between. The chain recombines TRBV18 with TRBJ2-1; D remains ambiguous. The receptor comes from a human donor in good health. The sample taken for sequencing was T cells isolated from PBMCs. As DNA, the CDR3 is TGTGCCAGCTCAGACTCGTACAATGAGCAGTTCTTC. Translated: CASSDSYNEQFF.